These 32 T cell receptor beta chains share one sample of origin, sequenced in a study of Ad26.COV2.S vaccination and SARS-CoV-2 variants. This table comes from immunoSEQ multiplex PCR, and its TCRdb copy is limited to in-frame clones, with some not included. The sample includes roughly 450,000 clones, about 93% of them seen just once. Treatment: around 19 received Ad26.COV2.S at low or high dose, single or two shots; roughly five received placebo; per-sample allocation not given. Day 63 following the first vaccine or placebo injection was when the samples were taken. Source: peripheral blood, taken in a trial of Ad26.COV2.S vaccine versus placebo. These TCRs come from a person between 18 and 60 years old who received the Ad26.COV2.S COVID-19 vaccine or a placebo.

Written as DNA, the CDR3 is TGCGCCAGCAGCCATCCCGGACAGGTGTACTATGGCTACACCTTC. It specifies CASSHPGQVYYGYTF. The V and J genes are TRBV4-1 and TRBJ1-2; TRBD1 matches 7 bases. Germline CDR1 reads MGHRA; CDR2 reads YSYEKL. The CDR3 loop spans 15 amino acids. The V and J ends lost 3 bases and 3 bases, in that order; junction bases with no gene match: 7.

The chain couples TRBV11-2 to TRBJ1-2; D gene ambiguous. Germline lookup yields CDR1 SGHAT and CDR2 FQNNGV. The V end lost 4 bases, the J end lost 8 bases, and 11 bases lay between the germline ends. The CDR3 is made up of 12 amino acids. CDR3 sequence: CASSSTTRGYTF. CDR3 in DNA: TGTGCCAGCAGCTCGACGACGAGAGGCTACACCTTC.

This chain uses TRBV7-2 with TRBJ2-2; no clear D gene. Germline CDR1 and CDR2: SGHTA and FQGNSA. The CDR3 is made up of 12 amino acids. Trimming pared 2 bases from V and 4 bases from J, leaving 2 bases between. CDR3 protein: CASSLFTGELFF. The CDR3 DNA reads as TGTGCCAGCAGCTTATTCACCGGGGAGCTGTTTTTT. The full variable domain, completed using reference TRBV7-2 and TRBJ2-2, is GAGVSQSPSNKVTEKGKDVELRCDPISGHTALYWYRQSLGQGLEFLIYFQGNSAPDKSGLPSDRFSAERTGGSVSTLTIQRTQQEDSAVYLCASSLFTGELFFGEGSRLTVL.

V and J are TRBV30 and TRBJ2-1; D call uncertain. V lost 1 base to trimming and J lost 0 bases, with 4 bases between them. The CDR3 runs 13 residues. Germline CDR1 is GTSNPN and CDR2 is SVGIG (reference sequence). CDR3 in amino acids: CAWSASSYNEQFF. The DNA of the CDR3 is TGTGCCTGGAGTGCTAGCTCCTACAATGAGCAGTTCTTC. The full variable domain, with the rest looked up from reference TRBV30 and TRBJ2-1, is SQTIHQWPATLVQPVGSPLSLECTVEGTSNPNLYWYRQAAGRGLQLLFYSVGIGQISSEVPQNLSASRPQDRQFILSSKKLLLSDSGFYLCAWSASSYNEQFFGPGTRLTVL.

The V gene is TRBV20-1, the J gene TRBJ2-1; 7 bases are a match to TRBD2. The germline gives CDR1 DFQATT, CDR2 SNEGSKA (reference sequence). This CDR3 contains 13 residues. J lost 8 bases, V lost 3 bases, and 7 bases had no gene match. The CDR3 nucleotides read TGCAGTGCTAGTTCGAGCGGGATACATGAGCAGTTCTTC. Translated: CSASSSGIHEQFF.

The V call is TRBV4-1, the J call TRBJ2-7; 7 nucleotides align to TRBD2. Trimming removed 2 bases from V and 0 bases from J; junction bases left unmatched: 4. The CDR3 extends over 15 amino acids. The germline V gene has CDR1 MGHRA and CDR2 YSYEKL. The CDR3 protein is CASSQQTGGSYEQYF. CDR3 nucleotides: TGCGCCAGCAGCCAACAAACGGGAGGCTCCTACGAGCAGTACTTC.

V and J are TRBV5-1 and TRBJ2-7; D perhaps matches TRBD2 (5 bases). Trimming removed 5 bases from V and 0 bases from J, with 12 bases in between. Germline assignment: CDR1 SGHRS and CDR2 YFSETQ. This CDR3 contains 14 residues. In DNA form, the CDR3 reads TGCGCCAGCAGACCCGAGGGATACTCCTACGAGCAGTACTTC. It yields the protein CASRPEGYSYEQYF.

CDR3 residues: CASSLDLDQPQHF. The CDR3 coding sequence is TGTGCCAGCAGCTTGGACCTAGATCAGCCCCAGCATTTT. The chain employs TRBV7-7 and TRBJ1-5, with D uncertain. This CDR3 contains 13 residues. V was clipped by 3 bases and J by 5 bases, with 8 bases between them. Germline CDR1 is SSHAT and CDR2 is FNYEAQ (reference sequence).

The chain links TRBV27 to TRBJ1-5; 8 bases fit TRBD1. V lost 5 bases to trimming and J lost 2 bases; unmatched junction nucleotides: 8. Germline-derived CDR1 and CDR2 are MNHEY and SMNVEV (reference sequence). This CDR3 is built from 16 residues. CDR3 in amino acids: CASSSLTDRGNQPQHF. The CDR3, as DNA: TGTGCCAGCAGTAGCCTGACGGACAGGGGCAATCAGCCCCAGCATTTT.

The V gene is TRBV29-1, the J gene TRBJ2-1; TRBD2 matches 9 bases. With V trimmed by 8 bases and J by 8 bases, 7 bases remained unmatched. Germline CDR1 is SQVTM and CDR2 is ANQGSEA. This CDR3 region has 12 residues. The DNA for the CDR3 is TGCAGCATCGTCGGGACTAGCTATGAGCAGTTCTTC. Its translation: CSIVGTSYEQFF.

The DNA for the CDR3 is TGTGCCAGCAGCCCGAGCTCTGGAAACACCATATATTTT. The encoded protein is CASSPSSGNTIYF. The gene calls are TRBV3-1 (or the pseudogene TRBV3-2) and TRBJ1-3, with D unresolved. Germline CDR1 LGHDT, CDR2 YNNKEL (reference sequence). V was cut by 4 bases and J by 0 bases, with 4 bases left in between. CDR3 size: 13 residues.

About this clone: Other DNA sequences within the sample encode an identical CDR3. The CDR3 nucleotides read TGTGCCAGCAGCTTAGATGGGAATGAGCAGTTCTTC. Amino acid sequence: CASSLDGNEQFF. The genes are TRBV11-3 and TRBJ2-1; D is unresolved. CDR1 is SGHNT and CDR2 is YENEEA in the germline V gene. V shed 0 bases and J shed 7 bases, with 4 bases lying between them. This CDR3 comprises 12 residues.

The chain carries TRBV23-1 and TRBJ1-1; possibly TRBD1 for D (5 bases). TRBV23-1 is an ORF, and what it does is uncertain. V lost 0 bases and J lost 0, with 26 bases in between. The CDR3 is made up of 21 amino acids. CDR3 sequence (DNA): TGCGCCAGCAGTCAATCGGGGACTATAGGGGCGCCTTCTTTTATGAACACTGAAGCTTTCTTT. Protein product: CASSQSGTIGAPSFMNTEAFF.

The V call is TRBV19, the J call TRBJ1-4; 8 bases fit TRBD1. The CDR3 is made up of 15 amino acids. Germline trimming cut 4 bases from V and 0 bases from J; bases unmatched to any gene: 1. Per germline, CDR1 LNHDA and CDR2 SQIVND (reference sequence). As DNA, the CDR3 is TGTGCCAGTAGTACGACAGGGGCAACTAATGAAAAACTGTTTTTT. It yields the protein CASSTTGATNEKLFF. Using reference TRBV19 and TRBJ1-4 for the parts outside the CDR3, the full variable domain is DGGITQSPKYLFRKEGQNVTLSCEQNLNHDAMYWYRQDPGQGLRLIYYSQIVNDFQKGDIAEGYSVSREKKESFPLTVTSAQKNPTAFYLCASSTTGATNEKLFFGSGTQLSVL.

The chain recombines TRBV7-3 with TRBJ2-1; perhaps D is TRBD1 or TRBD2 (6 bases each). Germline V CDR1 and CDR2: SGHTA, FQGTGA. The CDR3 is 20 amino acids. V was trimmed by 0 bases and J by 5 bases, leaving 26 bases between them. The CDR3 DNA is TGTGCCAGCAGCTTAACTGCGGGGCCAACGATGGAGGGGGAAAACAATGAGCAGTTCTTC. This encodes CASSLTAGPTMEGENNEQFF.

CDR3 bases: TGCGCCAGCAGCCTTAGGGACCGTCAGAACTCTTACAATGAGCAGTTCTTC. This encodes CASSLRDRQNSYNEQFF. The chain joins TRBV4-1 to TRBJ2-1, with D perhaps matching TRBD1 or TRBD2 (5 bases each). With 4 bases removed from V and 4 bases from J, the gap between germline ends came to 20 bases. Germline CDR1 reads MGHRA; CDR2 reads YSYEKL. The CDR3 is made up of 17 amino acids.

V usage is TRBV4-2 and J usage is TRBJ1-3; D gene unclear. Germline loops: CDR1 LGHNA, CDR2 YNFKEQ. This CDR3 spans 16 amino acids. The germline V and J ends were trimmed by 0 bases and 0 bases, with 9 bases remaining between them. The CDR3 sequence is CASSQDRPSSGNTIYF. In nucleotides, the CDR3 is TGTGCCAGCAGCCAAGATCGGCCTAGCTCTGGAAACACCATATATTTT.

The chain couples TRBV27 to TRBJ2-1, with 11 bases aligning to TRBD2. The CDR3 is 13 residues long. Germline assignment: CDR1 MNHEY and CDR2 SMNVEV (reference sequence). The DNA for the CDR3 is TGTGCTCTTACTAGCGGGAGTCACAATGAGCAGTTCTTC. Residues: CALTSGSHNEQFF.

The chain is built from TRBV15 and TRBJ1-4; TRBD1 matches at 9 bases. The CDR3 contains 17 residues. The V gene end was trimmed by 1 base and the J gene end by 5 bases; junction bases not matched to a gene: 8. Germline V gives CDR1 LNHNV, CDR2 YYDKDF (reference sequence). CDR3 residues: CATSRGERGQGNEKLFF. DNA of the CDR3: TGTGCCACCAGCAGAGGGGAGAGAGGACAGGGGAATGAAAAACTGTTTTTT.

The rearrangement uses TRBV10-3 and TRBJ2-1; 9 nucleotides agree with TRBD2. CDR1 ENHRY and CDR2 SYGVKD come from the germline V gene. V lost 6 bases and J lost 6; bases outside the gene matches: 15. The CDR3 extends over 17 amino acids. CDR3 sequence (DNA): TGTGCCATCAGAAACGGGAGTAGCGGGAGAAGTGGCAATGAGCAGTTCTTC. Its protein product is CAIRNGSSGRSGNEQFF.

The V and J genes are TRBV5-4 and TRBJ2-7; D uncertain. The CDR3 runs to 14 residues. Germline loops: CDR1 SGHNT, CDR2 YYREEE (reference sequence). V lost 4 bases, J lost 3 bases, and 14 bases lay in between. The CDR3 loop reads CASSPDLTGYEQYF. Here the CDR3 DNA reads TGTGCCAGCAGCCCTGATTTGACGGGCTACGAGCAGTACTTC.

The chain recombines TRBV7-6 with TRBJ2-1, with TRBD2 identical over 10 bases. The CDR3 runs 17 residues. CDR1 and CDR2 (germline): SGHVS, FNYEAQ. With V trimmed by 0 bases and J by 0 bases, 2 bases remained unmatched. CDR3 in DNA: TGTGCCAGCAGCTTAGCCAGCGGGAGGGCCTCCTACAATGAGCAGTTCTTC. This codes for CASSLASGRASYNEQFF.

The chain has TRBV18 and TRBJ1-3, with D unclear. V lost 6 bases to trimming and J lost 3 bases, with 12 bases between them. In germline, CDR1 is KGHSH, CDR2 LQKENI. This CDR3 is 14 amino acids long. The chain's CDR3 is CASSPSGSGNTIYF. Here the CDR3 DNA reads TGTGCCAGCTCCCCAAGCGGTAGTGGAAACACCATATATTTT.

This chain links TRBV7-9 with TRBJ2-1; TRBD2 matches at 11 bases. Trimming removed 2 bases from V and 8 bases from J; junction bases left unmatched: 8. Per the germline V gene, CDR1 is SEHNR and CDR2 is FQNEAQ (reference sequence). This CDR3 is 16 amino acids long. The CDR3 DNA reads TGTGCCAGCAGCTTAATAGCGGGAGGGCCTAGTGATGAGCAGTTCTTC. Translation: CASSLIAGGPSDEQFF.

This sequence joins TRBV4-1 and TRBJ1-2, with TRBD1 matching 11 bases. This CDR3 contains 16 residues. The germline CDR1 and CDR2 sequences are MGHRA and YSYEKL. With 3 bases clipped from V and 4 bases from J, the junction kept 7 bases outside the gene matches. CDR3 DNA: TGCGCCAGCAGCCAGGTGCCGGGACAGGGGGGCTATGGCTACACCTTC. It codes for CASSQVPGQGGYGYTF.

This clone occurred once. The chain couples TRBV20-1 to TRBJ1-4; D is possibly TRBD1 (5 bases). There are 14 residues in the CDR3. Looked up from germline, CDR1 is DFQATT and CDR2 is SNEGSKA (reference sequence). V was pared by 3 bases and J by 1 base, with 9 bases between. CDR3 amino acids: CSASRDRTNEKLFF. CDR3 DNA sequence: TGCAGTGCTAGTAGGGACCGAACTAATGAAAAACTGTTTTTT.

V is TRBV11-3 and J is TRBJ2-1; D remains unclear. CDR3 size: 14 residues. V lost 5 bases to trimming and J lost 0 bases, with 8 bases between them. Per the germline V gene, CDR1 is SGHNT and CDR2 is YENEEA. The CDR3 sequence: CASSRASSYNEQFF. DNA of the CDR3: TGTGCCAGCAGCCGGGCGAGCTCCTACAATGAGCAGTTCTTC.

This sequence joins TRBV27 and TRBJ1-2; maybe TRBD1 (5 bases). Trimming left V 5 bases short and J 1 base short, with 11 bases between. Per the germline V gene, CDR1 is MNHEY and CDR2 is SMNVEV (reference sequence). The CDR3 spans 14 residues. CDR3 DNA sequence: TGTGCCAGCAGTCCAGGGACGGGTAACTATGGCTACACCTTC. This codes for CASSPGTGNYGYTF.

The chain carries TRBV5-6 and TRBJ2-1, with 13 bases that match TRBD2. In germline, CDR1 is SGHDT, CDR2 YYEEEE. The CDR3 has 15 residues. V lost 2 bases, J lost 7 bases, and 3 bases stayed unmatched. This chain's CDR3 is CASSLGLAGENEQFF. The DNA for the CDR3 is TGTGCCAGCAGCTTAGGACTAGCGGGAGAAAATGAGCAGTTCTTC. Filled out from reference TRBV5-6 and TRBJ2-1, the complete variable domain reads DAGVTQSPTHLIKTRGQQVTLRCSPKSGHDTVSWYQQALGQGPQFIFQYYEEEERQRGNFPDRFSGHQFPNYSSELNVNALLLGDSALYLCASSLGLAGENEQFFGPGTRLTVL.

This clone appeared a single time. The chain links TRBV7-2 to TRBJ2-7, with D maybe TRBD2 (6 bases). This CDR3 has 16 residues. Germline CDR1 and CDR2: SGHTA and FQGNSA. The ends were cut back, 5 bases at V and 2 bases at J, with 19 bases in the middle. The chain's CDR3 is CASSIRPLGGAYEQYF. As DNA, the CDR3 is TGTGCCAGCAGCATACGGCCGCTCGGGGGAGCCTACGAGCAGTACTTC.

This clone was counted once. CDR3 in amino acids: CASSLSVAARATEAFF. CDR3 nucleotides: TGCGCCAGCAGCCTCTCTGTAGCCGCCAGGGCCACTGAAGCTTTCTTT. The genes are TRBV4-1 and TRBJ1-1; D possibly corresponds to TRBD1 (5 bases). Trimming pared 4 bases from V and 4 bases from J, leaving 19 bases between. CDR3 length: 16 amino acids. Germline V CDR1 and CDR2: MGHRA, YSYEKL.

V usage is TRBV4-3 and J usage is TRBJ2-1; no firm D call. Germline V lookup: CDR1 LGHNA, CDR2 YSLEER. CDR3 length: 16 amino acids. The V gene lost 0 bases and the J gene lost 1 base, with 10 bases spanning the gap. The chain's CDR3 is CASSQDRLVSYNEQFF. The DNA for the CDR3 is TGCGCCAGCAGCCAAGATAGGCTAGTTTCCTACAATGAGCAGTTCTTC.